This TCR beta chain comes out of a study of blood T cells in healthy people across ages. Primers used in a second PCR of about 6 to 12 cycles were a sample-barcoded 5' primer and a J-beta primer mix. Each CDR3 protein gets one entry after TCRdb re-called the 5' RACE reads with MiXCR. The data hold hundreds of thousands of distinct CDR3 sequences, with roughly three fifths observed a single time. Study-wide results and caveats: As age increased, TCR beta diversity per million T cells fell in a roughly linear fashion.

The germline V gene has CDR1 SGDLS and CDR2 YYNGEE. V dropped 10 bases and J dropped 8 bases, with 21 bases sitting between them. The CDR3 is 14 residues long. Notes on this clonotype: Its matching antigen is unknown.

This clonotype was obtained from a man aged 40-50 years in good health. The chain has TRBV9 and TRBJ1-4, with D possibly being TRBD1 (6 bases). The material sequenced was blood. The CDR3 sequence is CAGSKGGTQEKLFF. In nucleotides, the CDR3 is TGTGCCGGCTCAAAAGGGGGGACCCAGGAAAAACTGTTTTTT.